The 15 T cell receptor beta chains presented below share a single source sample, sequenced in a study of CD8 T cells in Susac syndrome. RNA totalling roughly 0.45 to 1 ug underwent reverse transcription with random hexamers. TCRdb itself ran the immunoSEQ multiplex PCR reads through MiXCR, one entry per CDR3 protein. The repertoire holds some 140,000 distinct CDR3 sequences, with roughly 94% as singletons. The source material was CD8+ T cells from PBMCs. All receptors derive from a human donor with Susac syndrome.

This clonotype has only one observation. This chain uses TRBV7-8 with TRBJ2-3, with no clear D. This CDR3 spans 15 amino acids. Germline V gives CDR1 SGHVS, CDR2 FQNEAQ. Trimming pared 4 bases from V and 0 bases from J, leaving 11 bases between. The DNA for the CDR3 is TGTGCCAGCAGCTATGGACCAACTAGCACAGATACGCAGTATTTT. Amino acid sequence: CASSYGPTSTDTQYF.

This rearrangement joins TRBV7-9 to TRBJ1-1, with D uncertain. This CDR3 has 14 residues. Germline values: CDR1 SEHNR, CDR2 FQNEAQ (reference sequence). Trimming took off 3 bases at V and 0 bases at J, with 8 bases between the two ends. The DNA of the CDR3 is TGTGCCAGCAGCTTGAACAGCATGAACACTGAAGCTTTCTTT. This encodes CASSLNSMNTEAFF.

The rearrangement joins TRBV20-1 to TRBJ2-7; 14 nucleotides line up with TRBD2. Germline-derived CDR1 and CDR2 are DFQATT and SNEGSKA (reference sequence). The ends lost 1 base at V and 6 bases at J; junction bases unmatched: 14. The length of the CDR3 is 18 residues. DNA for the CDR3: TGCAGTGCTAGAGTATCCCCCGGGACTAGCGGGAGAATCGGCGAGCAGTACTTC. Protein sequence: CSARVSPGTSGRIGEQYF.

This clonotype appeared a single time. The chain recombines TRBV7-9 with TRBJ2-1; possible D gene TRBD2, 7 bases. V lost 5 bases and J lost 8, with 28 bases in between. Looked up from germline, CDR1 is SEHNR and CDR2 is FQNEAQ (reference sequence). The CDR3 extends over 18 amino acids. CDR3 in DNA: TGTGCCAGCAGCCAACCGCAGGGTCCCGAGGGGGAGGGAGATGAGCAGTTCTTC. It encodes CASSQPQGPEGEGDEQFF.

V usage is TRBV12-3 or TRBV12-4 and J usage is TRBJ1-5; D ambiguous. Between the trimmed V and J ends, which lost 7 bases and 5 bases, there was a span of 18 bases. The CDR3 has 15 residues. CDR3 DNA: TGTGCCAGCACCTCTTGGAGGGAAATTGATCAGCCCCAGCATTTT. Protein product: CASTSWREIDQPQHF.

For the CDR3, the DNA is TGTGCCAGCAGCTTATGGGGGGAGGGACAGTTTTACCCTGGGGCCAACGTCCTGACTTTC. Encoded protein: CASSLWGEGQFYPGANVLTF. V gene TRBV7-3 combines with J gene TRBJ2-6, with D perhaps being TRBD1 or TRBD2 (7 bases each). Germline lookup yields CDR1 SGHTA and CDR2 FQGTGA. The V and J ends lost 2 bases and 2 bases respectively, with 22 bases between them. The CDR3 loop spans 20 amino acids.

This clonotype appeared once. V usage is TRBV5-1 and J usage is TRBJ1-4; no clear D gene. Per the germline V gene, CDR1 is SGHRS and CDR2 is YFSETQ. V shed 3 bases and J shed 8 bases, with 17 bases lying between them. The CDR3 spans 15 residues. CDR3 sequence reads: CASSSPGQTGEKLFF. The CDR3 DNA sequence: TGCGCCAGCAGCTCGCCGGGCCAAACTGGGGAAAAACTGTTTTTT.

This clonotype showed up just once. This rearrangement joins TRBV4-1 to TRBJ2-1; D uncertain. From germline, CDR1 is MGHRA and CDR2 YSYEKL. This CDR3 contains 15 residues. Trimming took off 4 bases at V and 7 bases at J, with 17 bases between the two ends. CDR3: CASSPSHGSLNEQFF. The CDR3 nucleotides are TGCGCCAGCAGCCCCTCTCATGGCAGTTTGAATGAGCAGTTCTTC.

V and J are TRBV12-3 or TRBV12-4 and TRBJ2-1; 10 bases agree with TRBD2. The ends lost 6 bases at V and 8 bases at J; junction bases unmatched: 16. The CDR3 spans 17 residues. The CDR3 spells CASSPGIRAGGHDEQFF. DNA for the CDR3: TGTGCCAGCAGCCCCGGTATTCGAGCGGGAGGGCACGATGAGCAGTTCTTC.

CDR3 sequence reads: CASRDSATTEAFF. The CDR3, as DNA: TGTGCCAGCAGGGACTCGGCTACCACTGAAGCTTTCTTT. This chain connects TRBV2 to TRBJ1-1; D remains ambiguous. CDR3 size: 13 residues. The germline gives CDR1 SNHLY, CDR2 FYNNEI. With 6 bases removed from V and 4 bases from J, the gap between germline ends came to 12 bases.

The V call is TRBV5-1, the J call TRBJ1-4; TRBD1 might be the D (5 bases). This CDR3 contains 16 residues. CDR1 is SGHRS and CDR2 is YFSETQ in the germline V gene. The ends were cut back, 0 bases at V and 4 bases at J, with 13 bases in the middle. CDR3 amino acids: CASSLDQGPDNEKLFF. Here the CDR3 DNA reads TGCGCCAGCAGCTTGGATCAGGGCCCAGATAATGAAAAACTGTTTTTT.

This clonotype was seen more than once but under ten times. This rearrangement joins TRBV9 to TRBJ2-5; 7 nucleotides align to TRBD1. The CDR3 runs to 14 residues. Germline assignment: CDR1 SGDLS and CDR2 YYNGEE. J was trimmed by 3 bases and V by 4 bases; bases with no gene match: 6. CDR3 protein: CASSPPTGKETQYF. The CDR3 nucleotides read TGTGCCAGCAGCCCCCCGACAGGGAAAGAGACCCAGTACTTC.

This sequence joins TRBV3-1 and TRBJ2-7; possible D gene TRBD1, 5 bases. This CDR3 has 14 residues. Germline CDR1 is LGHDT and CDR2 is YNNKEL (reference sequence). Between the trimmed V and J ends, which lost 3 bases and 1 base, there was a span of 10 bases. CDR3 in DNA: TGTGCCAGCAGCCAGGACACCGGTTCCTACGAGCAGTACTTC. Translation gives CASSQDTGSYEQYF.

The chain uses TRBV20-1 and TRBJ2-5; 7 bases map to TRBD2. CDR3 length equals 14 residues. Trimming cost V 1 base and J 4 bases; bases outside gene matches: 6. Germline V gene sequence: CDR1 DFQATT, CDR2 SNEGSKA (reference sequence). The DNA for the CDR3 is TGCAGTGCTAGAGGACTAGCCCCACCAGAGACCCAGTACTTC. It is translated as CSARGLAPPETQYF.

The chain uses TRBV11-2 and TRBJ2-7; D call uncertain. Germline CDR1 reads SGHAT; CDR2 reads FQNNGV. Trimming cost V 1 base and J 7 bases, with 8 bases left between them. The CDR3 has 12 amino acids. In DNA form, the CDR3 reads TGTGCCAGCAGCTTAGGTTGGGTGGAGCAGTACTTC. This translates into CASSLGWVEQYF. Filled out from reference TRBV11-2 and TRBJ2-7, the complete variable domain reads EAGVAQSPRYKIIEKRQSVAFWCNPISGHATLYWYQQILGQGPKLLIQFQNNGVVDDSQLPKDRFSAERLKGVDSTLKIQPAKLEDSAVYLCASSLGWVEQYFGPGTRLTVT.